Following are 14 T cell receptor beta chains from one sample sequenced in a study of long-term antiretroviral therapy in people with HIV. Researchers report immunoSEQ v3.0 was run at survey level. Profiled with immunoSEQ multiplex PCR; TCRdb holds only in-frame clones, not every one. The table records 35,000 or so clones, approximately 83% of them present only once. Sequenced material: unsorted PBMCs, taken 2.2 years after starting antiretroviral therapy. The receptors derive from a man aged 18 to 35 with HIV.

Only one count was recorded for this clone. The chain employs TRBV21-1 and TRBJ2-2; the table names TRBD1, a call not compared with the DNA. TRBV21-1 is tagged as a pseudogene. The CDR3 covers 15 residues. The CDR3 coding sequence is TGTGCCAACAGAACTCCGCCTGGGCCAAAAGGGGAGCTGTTTTTT. Translating gives CANRTPPGPKGELFF.

This chain joins TRBV4-1 and TRBJ2-7; D perhaps matches TRBD2 (7 bases). The CDR3 runs to 15 residues. Deletions cut 0 bases from V and 2 bases from J, with 11 bases between. Germline assignment: CDR1 MGHRA and CDR2 YSYEKL. CDR3: CASSQEGRDTYEQYF. The CDR3 nucleotides read TGCGCCAGCAGCCAAGAGGGGAGGGACACCTACGAGCAGTACTTC.

This chain connects TRBV6-6 to TRBJ2-7; the D gene is possibly TRBD2 (5 bases). V was clipped by 0 bases and J by 6 bases, with 12 bases between them. Germline CDR1 and CDR2: MNHNY and SVGAGI (reference sequence). The CDR3 spans 14 residues. DNA of the CDR3: TGTGCCAGCAGTTACTCTCCACGGGGTGGCGAGCAGTACTTC. Amino acid sequence: CASSYSPRGGEQYF.

V and J are TRBV9 and TRBJ2-3; D is unclear. With 4 bases removed from V and 3 bases from J, the gap between germline ends came to 24 bases. Germline-derived CDR1 and CDR2 are SGDLS and YYNGEE. The length of the CDR3 is 18 residues. Here the CDR3 reads CASSNPTGPGVKTDTQYF. The CDR3 region has the DNA TGTGCCAGCAGCAACCCGACCGGCCCCGGAGTCAAGACAGATACGCAGTATTTT.

This chain joins TRBV5-4 and TRBJ1-1; D not certain. With 4 bases removed from V and 4 bases from J, the gap between germline ends came to 14 bases. Germline CDR1 is SGHNT and CDR2 is YYREEE (reference sequence). This CDR3 is 14 amino acids long. In nucleotides, the CDR3 is TGTGCCAGCAGCCCTGATTGGGGTAGCACTGAAGCTTTCTTT. Residues: CASSPDWGSTEAFF.

This chain connects TRBV6-1 to TRBJ1-6; TRBD1 aligns across 8 bases. Looked up from germline, CDR1 is MNHNS and CDR2 is SASEGT. The V and J ends lost 6 bases and 11 bases, in that order; junction bases with no gene match: 9. The CDR3 has 14 residues. The chain's CDR3 is CASSPDREWTPLHF. In nucleotides, the CDR3 is TGTGCCAGCAGCCCGGACAGGGAGTGGACACCCCTCCACTTT.

This clone turned up a few times. This rearrangement joins TRBV12-5 to TRBJ1-2; D call uncertain. There are 16 residues in the CDR3. Germline CDR1 reads LGHNT; CDR2 reads FRNRAP. V lost 2 bases and J lost 4, with 17 bases in between. This CDR3 is CASGLSRPWELYGYTF. DNA of the CDR3: TGTGCTAGTGGTTTGTCCCGCCCGTGGGAACTCTATGGCTACACCTTC.

The genes are TRBV2 and TRBJ1-1, with TRBD1 matching 8 bases. This CDR3 region has 16 residues. J was trimmed by 5 bases and V by 3 bases; bases with no gene match: 11. Germline values: CDR1 SNHLY, CDR2 FYNNEI. CDR3 bases: TGTGCCAGCAGTGATGGGCCAGGGGGCTCAGTAACTGAAGCTTTCTTT. It is translated as CASSDGPGGSVTEAFF.

The genes are TRBV28 and TRBJ1-3; 7 bases agree with TRBD1. The CDR3 extends over 15 amino acids. J was trimmed by 3 bases and V by 2 bases; bases with no gene match: 4. CDR1 and CDR2 (germline): MDHEN, SYDVKM. The CDR3 DNA reads TGTGCCAGCAGTTTAGGGACAGTACTTGGAAACACCATATATTTT. Translation gives CASSLGTVLGNTIYF.

This clone has a single count. The chain couples TRBV5-1 to TRBJ2-1; 7 bases map to TRBD2. J was trimmed by 9 bases and V by 7 bases; bases with no gene match: 10. CDR3 length equals 13 residues. Germline V lookup: CDR1 SGHRS, CDR2 YFSETQ. The CDR3 nucleotides are TGCGCCAGCCGGACGCGGGAGATCGGTGAGCAGTTCTTC. Translation: CASRTREIGEQFF.

This chain links TRBV13 with TRBJ2-7; the D is unclear. Germline assignment: CDR1 PRHDT and CDR2 FYEKMQ (reference sequence). The CDR3 has 14 amino acids. Between the trimmed V and J ends, which lost 3 bases and 1 base, there was a span of 10 bases. The CDR3: CASSLVAESYEQYF. The CDR3 region has the DNA TGTGCCAGCAGCTTGGTGGCCGAGTCCTACGAGCAGTACTTC.

By share, this clone ranks as medium-sized (0.01 to 0.1%). The rearrangement uses TRBV21-1 and TRBJ1-5; TRBD1 is taken as the D call from the table, unchecked against the DNA. TRBV21-1 is designated a pseudogene. The CDR3 has 17 residues. The CDR3 is CASSLRSGTGDNQPQHF. The CDR3 DNA reads TGTGCCAGCAGCTTACGCTCCGGGACAGGAGACAATCAGCCCCAGCATTTT.

The chain has TRBV9 and TRBJ2-1; unclear D gene. Germline V gene sequence: CDR1 SGDLS, CDR2 YYNGEE. This CDR3 is 13 amino acids long. Trimming pared 0 bases from V and 10 bases from J, leaving 11 bases between. The CDR3: CASSVEPFSEQFF. The CDR3 DNA is TGTGCCAGCAGCGTAGAGCCGTTTTCCGAGCAGTTCTTC. Full variable domain (rest looked up from reference TRBV9 and TRBJ2-1): DSGVTQTPKHLITATGQRVTLRCSPRSGDLSVYWYQQSLDQGLQFLIQYYNGEERAKGNILERFSAQQFPDLHSELNLSSLELGDSALYFCASSVEPFSEQFFGPGTRLTVL.

This chain joins TRBV5-4 and TRBJ2-7; 7 bases are shared with TRBD2. The CDR3 has 15 residues. Germline V gene data show CDR1 as SGHNT and CDR2 as YYREEE (reference sequence). With 0 bases clipped from V and 0 bases from J, the junction kept 3 bases outside the gene matches. The CDR3 DNA is TGTGCCAGCAGCTTGGGGGGCGGGAGCTCCTACGAGCAGTACTTC. It is translated as CASSLGGGSSYEQYF. Full variable domain (outside the CDR3, taken from reference TRBV5-4 and TRBJ2-7): ETGVTQSPTHLIKTRGQQVTLRCSSQSGHNTVSWYQQALGQGPQFIFQYYREEENGRGNFPPRFSGLQFPNYSSELNVNALELDDSALYLCASSLGGGSSYEQYFGPGTRLTVT.